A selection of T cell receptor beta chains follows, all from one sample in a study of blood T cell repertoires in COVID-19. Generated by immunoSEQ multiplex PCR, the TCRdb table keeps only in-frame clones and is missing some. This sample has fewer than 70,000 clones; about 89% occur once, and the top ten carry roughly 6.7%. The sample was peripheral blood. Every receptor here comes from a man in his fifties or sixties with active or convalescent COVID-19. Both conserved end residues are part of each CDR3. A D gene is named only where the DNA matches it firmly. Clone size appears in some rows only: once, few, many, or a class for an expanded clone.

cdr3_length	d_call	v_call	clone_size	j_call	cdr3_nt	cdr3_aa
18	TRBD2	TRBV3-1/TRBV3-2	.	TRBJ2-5	TGTGCCAGCAGCCAAGATATTATGCGGGCTAGCGGCAAAGAGACCCAGTACTTC	CASSQDIMRASGKETQYF
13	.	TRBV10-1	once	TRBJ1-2	TGCGCCAGCAGTGGTGGAGGGATGTATGGCTACACCTTC	CASSGGGMYGYTF
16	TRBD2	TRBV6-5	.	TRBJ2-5	TGTGCCAGCAGTTTTTCTAGCGGGGGGGAACAAGAGACCCAGTACTTC	CASSFSSGGEQETQYF
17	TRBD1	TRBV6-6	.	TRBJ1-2	TGTGCCAGCAGTCCGACCCTCGGAGGGGGCGCCCCCGGTGGCTACACCTTC	CASSPTLGGGAPGGYTF
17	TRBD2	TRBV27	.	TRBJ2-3	TGTGCCAGCAGTTTAGGGATACCGACGGGGGGGGAAGATACGCAGTATTTT	CASSLGIPTGGEDTQYF
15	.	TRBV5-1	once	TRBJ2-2	TGCGCCAGCAGCTCCGGACAGCGGAACACCGGGGAGCTGTTTTTT	CASSSGQRNTGELFF
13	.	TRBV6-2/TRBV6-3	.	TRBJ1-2	TGTGCCAGCAGTCTTCTACAGGGAAATGGCTACACCTTC	CASSLLQGNGYTF
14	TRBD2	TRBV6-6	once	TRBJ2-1	TGTGCCAGCACCCTTGGCGGGAGAATCAATGAGCAGTTCTTC	CASTLGGRINEQFF
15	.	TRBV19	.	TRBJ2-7	TGTGCCAGTAGTCGAGGACTTCCGAGCTCCTACGAGCAGTACTTC	CASSRGLPSSYEQYF
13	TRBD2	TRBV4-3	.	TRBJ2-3	TGCGCCAGCAGCGCAGCGGGGGGAGGCACGCAGTATTTT	CASSAAGGGTQYF
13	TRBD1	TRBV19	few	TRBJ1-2	TGTGCCAGTACCGGACAGGGGAGCTATGGCTACACCTTC	CASTGQGSYGYTF
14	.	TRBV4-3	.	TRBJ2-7	TGCGCCAGCAGCCAAGATCTCGGAGATTACGAGCAGTACTTC	CASSQDLGDYEQYF
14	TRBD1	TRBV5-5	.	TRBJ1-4	TGTGCCAGCAGCCCGACAGGGGCTAATGAAAAACTGTTTTTT	CASSPTGANEKLFF
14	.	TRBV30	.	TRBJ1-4	TGTGCCTGGAGGAGGACAGAGCAAGAGGGGAAACTGTTTTTT	CAWRRTEQEGKLFF
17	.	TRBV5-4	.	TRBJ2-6	TGTGCCAGCAGCCCCCGCGGGTGGAGCTCTGGGGCCAACGTCCTGACTTTC	CASSPRGWSSGANVLTF
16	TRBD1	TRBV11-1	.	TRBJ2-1	TGTGCCAGCAGAGCCAGGGGGACAGGGTCTGGCAATGAGCAGTTCTTC	CASRARGTGSGNEQFF
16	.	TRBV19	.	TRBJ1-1	TGTGCCAGTAGTATTCTATCAGGGGTGCGGAACACTGAAGCTTTCTTT	CASSILSGVRNTEAFF
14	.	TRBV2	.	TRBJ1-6	TGTGCCAGCAGTTATACAGGGTATAATTCACCCCTCCACTTT	CASSYTGYNSPLHF
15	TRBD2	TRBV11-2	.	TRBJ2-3	TGTGCCAGCAGCTTAGCGGGGGGGCCCTCAGATACGCAGTATTTT	CASSLAGGPSDTQYF
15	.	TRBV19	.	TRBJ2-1	TGTGCCAGCACCAGACGGGGTGCGAGTTACAATGAGCAGTTCTTC	CASTRRGASYNEQFF
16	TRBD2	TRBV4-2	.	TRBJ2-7	TGTGCCAGCAGCCAGGGACTAGCGGGAGAAATTTACGAGCAGTACTTC	CASSQGLAGEIYEQYF